This TCR beta chain was sequenced during a study of cytomegalovirus exposure and HLA in healthy donors. The study's findings and limits: Specificity for CMV antigens was confirmed in vitro for a few of the CMV-associated chains. About 150 TCR beta chains were listed as cytomegalovirus-associated. Rare sequences made up most TCRs, while some public TCRs were found in many donors.

Assay: immunoSEQ multiplex PCR; the TCRdb copy retains only in-frame clones and omits some. The profile shows a few hundred thousand clones, roughly 88% of them singletons. CDR1 and CDR2 (germline): ENHRY, SYGVKD. Trimming took 5 bases from V and 5 from J; bases not matched to a gene: 2. The CDR3 length is 13 residues. This clone showed up just once. As yet, its antigen is unknown. Sequencing was done on a sample of PBMCs. The sequence was obtained from a woman aged 18-29 years in good health and CMV-seronegative. The chain joins TRBV10-3 to TRBJ1-1; 10 bases are shared with TRBD1. As DNA, the CDR3 is TGTGCCATCAGTCGACAGGGGGCGACTGAAGCTTTCTTT. This codes for CAISRQGATEAFF.